The 13 T cell receptor beta chains listed next were all sequenced from one sample in a study of blood T cells in healthy people across ages. It was with a sample-barcoded 5' primer and a J-beta primer mix that a second PCR of about 6 to 12 cycles was run. TCRdb fed the 5' RACE reads into MiXCR, producing one record per CDR3 protein. The data contain about 940,000 distinct CDR3 sequences, under 50% of them singletons. The sample consisted of blood. These receptors all stem from a man aged 25 to 40 in good health.

This clonotype has a handful of counts. This chain links TRBV28 with TRBJ2-1; unclear D gene. This CDR3 is built from 12 residues. The germline V and J ends were trimmed by 5 bases and 9 bases, with 11 bases remaining between them. In germline, CDR1 is MDHEN, CDR2 SYDVKM. CDR3 nucleotide sequence: TGTGCCAGCAGTCTGATAGTTAGTGAGCAGTTCTTC. Translation: CASSLIVSEQFF.

A note on this clonotype: Being one base from a much bigger clone, this may be a read error. The rearrangement joins TRBV4-1 to TRBJ2-5, with 7 bases identical to TRBD2. CDR3 length: 15 amino acids. Germline CDR1 MGHRA, CDR2 YSYEKL. The V gene end was trimmed by 0 bases and the J gene end by 11 bases; junction bases not matched to a gene: 12. The CDR3 nucleotides read TGCGCCAGCAGCCAAGAAAACGTTGGGGGGGGTGAGCAGTACTTC. This encodes CASSQENVGGGEQYF.

The rearrangement links TRBV27 to TRBJ2-3, with D possibly TRBD2 on 7 matching bases. V was trimmed by 6 bases and J by 11 bases, leaving 24 bases between them. The CDR3 contains 15 residues. The V gene's germline CDR1 is MNHEY and CDR2 SMNVEV (reference sequence). The CDR3 coding sequence is TGTGCCAGCAGGGAAGGGGGGGGGCCTCGAAAAATGCAGTATTTT. It translates to CASREGGGPRKMQYF.

This clonotype occurred a few times. V and J are TRBV20-1 and TRBJ1-6; weak D call: TRBD1 (6 bases). The CDR3 length is 17 residues. Between the trimmed V and J ends, which lost 5 bases and 6 bases, there was a span of 23 bases. The germline V gene has CDR1 DFQATT and CDR2 SNEGSKA (reference sequence). CDR3 in amino acids: CSAPRTGFGGFNSPLHF. The DNA for the CDR3 is TGCAGTGCTCCCCGTACCGGCTTCGGGGGCTTTAATTCACCCCTCCACTTT.

As to this clonotype: Relative to the germline gene, one junction end is altered; a read error may explain this. V is TRBV6-5 and J is TRBJ2-6; D perhaps matches TRBD1 (6 bases). Germline V gene lookup returns CDR1 MNHEY and CDR2 SVGAGI. This CDR3 is 16 amino acids long. The CDR3 bases are TGTGCCAGCAGCTACCGGGCAGGGGCTGGGGCCGACGTCCTGACTTTC. It codes for CASSYRAGAGADVLTF.

On this clonotype: An end of the junction differs from the germline gene, which may be a read error. This rearrangement joins TRBV3-1 to TRBJ1-2, with D unclear. Per the germline V gene, CDR1 is LGHDT and CDR2 is YNNKEL (reference sequence). CDR3 length: 14 residues. This chain's CDR3 is CASSPDVGPYGYTF. The CDR3 bases are TGTGCCAGCAGCCCCGACGTAGGTCCCTATGGTTACACCTTC.

A note on this clonotype: The junction departs from the called germline gene at one end, perhaps through a read error. The chain recombines TRBV5-1 with TRBJ2-3; 8 positions match TRBD2. This CDR3 comprises 15 residues. In germline, CDR1 is SGHRS, CDR2 YFSETQ. DNA for the CDR3: TGCGCCAGCAGCTTAGCGGGGGCTAGCACAGATACGCGGTATTTT. Translated, it gives CASSLAGASTDTRYF.

This clonotype was seen only a few times. The V call is TRBV20-1, the J call TRBJ1-2; TRBD1 agrees at 7 bases. V lost 6 bases, J lost 2 bases, and 9 bases stayed unmatched. Germline assignment: CDR1 DFQATT and CDR2 SNEGSKA (reference sequence). The CDR3 has 14 amino acids. DNA for the CDR3: TGCAGTGCCCGAGAGCCGACAGGGAACTATGGCTACACCTTC. The encoded protein is CSAREPTGNYGYTF.

The table lists this clonotype with a few counts. The chain employs TRBV10-3 and TRBJ2-5; D is perhaps TRBD2 (6 bases). Looked up from germline, CDR1 is ENHRY and CDR2 is SYGVKD. The CDR3 is made up of 14 amino acids. V lost 6 bases and J 5 bases, leaving 16 bases between the germline ends. The CDR3 is CAIRNTGTGETQYF. The CDR3 DNA reads TGTGCCATCAGAAATACCGGGACTGGGGAGACCCAGTACTTC.

This clonotype came up many times. The genes are TRBV7-9 and TRBJ2-3; D gene uncertain. Trimming removed 5 bases at V and 3 bases at J, with 9 bases between. CDR3 length: 13 amino acids. Germline assignment: CDR1 SEHNR and CDR2 FQNEAQ (reference sequence). The CDR3 DNA sequence: TGTGCCAGCAGCCCACCGATGACAGATACGCAGTATTTT. This gives the protein CASSPPMTDTQYF.

J is TRBJ2-5 and V is TRBV13; 10 bases match TRBD2. The tail of the sequence fits TRBJ2-7 better, so the J call may be wrong. The CDR3 length is 15 residues. CDR1 is PRHDT, CDR2 FYEKMQ, per germline (reference sequence). The CDR3 reads CASSPIASGGYEQYF. DNA for the CDR3: TGTGCCAGCAGCCCAATCGCTAGCGGGGGATACGAGCAGTACTTC.

J is TRBJ2-3 and V is TRBV7-2; the D is unclear. Trimming stripped 3 bases from V and 4 bases from J, with 17 bases between. Germline values: CDR1 SGHTA, CDR2 FQGNSA. The CDR3 runs 16 residues. This chain's CDR3 is CASSFRATTKADTQYF. DNA for the CDR3: TGTGCCAGCAGCTTTCGAGCAACCACAAAGGCAGATACGCAGTATTTT.

The rearrangement uses TRBV2 and TRBJ2-5, with D perhaps TRBD2 (5 bases). Germline values: CDR1 SNHLY, CDR2 FYNNEI. CDR3 size: 14 residues. Trimming stripped 2 bases from V and 2 bases from J, with 9 bases between. This CDR3 is CASSEQRGQETQYF. The CDR3 DNA follows: TGTGCCAGCAGTGAACAACGGGGACAAGAGACCCAGTACTTC. The full variable domain, completed using reference TRBV2 and TRBJ2-5, is EPEVTQTPSHQVTQMGQEVILRCVPISNHLYFYWYRQILGQKVEFLVSFYNNEISEKSEIFDDQFSVERPDGSNFTLKIRSTKLEDSAMYFCASSEQRGQETQYFGPGTRLLVL.